A selection of T cell receptor beta chains follows, all from one sample in a study of shared T cell receptors in the human thymus. Produced via immunoSEQ multiplex PCR; TCRdb's table is partial and in-frame only. The table includes hundreds of thousands of clones, 75% to 80% detected once. This sample was shared with a second study, whose subject was human thymus T cells.

Sequenced: thymocytes. The source of these receptors is a boy in the first two years of life with a congenital heart defect. The CDR3 runs from the conserved cysteine through the conserved F or W. Each record gives: V gene, D gene, J gene, clone size, CDR3 protein, CDR3 DNA. D genes are given only for firm matches. Part of the rows lack a size; the others show once, few, many or a class for expanded clones.

v_gene: TRBV5-4
d_gene: -
j_gene: TRBJ1-1
abundance: once
CDR3aa: CASSWEWGRDTEAFF
CDR3nt: TGTGCCAGCAGCTGGGAGTGGGGGCGAGACACTGAAGCTTTCTTT

v_gene: TRBV25-1
d_gene: -
j_gene: TRBJ1-5
abundance: -
CDR3aa: CASSVGATGPQHF
CDR3nt: TGTGCCAGCAGTGTTGGGGCGACAGGTCCCCAGCATTTT

v_gene: TRBV30
d_gene: TRBD2
j_gene: TRBJ2-7
abundance: once
CDR3aa: CAWKKPSAGGASYEQYF
CDR3nt: TGTGCCTGGAAGAAACCCTCAGCGGGAGGGGCATCCTACGAGCAGTACTTC

v_gene: TRBV5-4
d_gene: TRBD1
j_gene: TRBJ2-5
abundance: once
CDR3aa: CASSPWTGGVETQYF
CDR3nt: TGTGCCAGCAGCCCCTGGACAGGGGGCGTGGAGACCCAGTACTTC

v_gene: TRBV5-4
d_gene: TRBD2
j_gene: TRBJ2-7
abundance: -
CDR3aa: CASSSLAGGPLGNEQYF
CDR3nt: TGTGCCAGCAGCTCACTAGCGGGAGGGCCTCTGGGGAACGAGCAGTACTTC

v_gene: TRBV5-6
d_gene: -
j_gene: TRBJ2-7
abundance: -
CDR3aa: CASSLATPYEQYF
CDR3nt: TGTGCCAGCAGCTTGGCGACTCCCTACGAGCAGTACTTC

v_gene: TRBV7-2
d_gene: TRBD2
j_gene: TRBJ2-1
abundance: -
CDR3aa: CASSLGLGRGNEQFF
CDR3nt: TGTGCCAGCAGCTTAGGACTCGGGAGGGGCAATGAGCAGTTCTTC

v_gene: TRBV5-6
d_gene: -
j_gene: TRBJ1-3
abundance: -
CDR3aa: CASSPGGASAGNTIYF
CDR3nt: TGTGCCAGCAGCCCCGGGGGGGCCTCGGCCGGAAACACCATATATTTT

v_gene: TRBV19
d_gene: TRBD2
j_gene: TRBJ2-1
abundance: -
CDR3aa: CASRTGLATSSYNEQFF
CDR3nt: TGTGCCAGTAGAACTGGACTAGCGACTAGCTCCTACAATGAGCAGTTCTTC

v_gene: TRBV9
d_gene: TRBD2
j_gene: TRBJ2-3
abundance: -
CDR3aa: CASSVGTSGREDTQYF
CDR3nt: TGTGCCAGCAGCGTAGGGACTAGCGGGAGGGAGGATACGCAGTATTTT

v_gene: TRBV27
d_gene: -
j_gene: TRBJ2-7
abundance: -
CDR3aa: CASSPIPHGTPRRYEQYF
CDR3nt: TGTGCCAGCAGTCCCATACCCCACGGGACTCCGCGCCGCTACGAGCAGTACTTC

v_gene: TRBV2
d_gene: TRBD2
j_gene: TRBJ2-3
abundance: -
CDR3aa: CASREAGALTDTQYF
CDR3nt: TGTGCCAGCAGAGAAGCGGGGGCACTCACAGATACGCAGTATTTT

v_gene: TRBV7-8
d_gene: -
j_gene: TRBJ2-3
abundance: -
CDR3aa: CASSLGRKGADTQYF
CDR3nt: TGTGCCAGCAGCTTAGGAAGAAAGGGGGCAGATACGCAGTATTTT

v_gene: TRBV11-2
d_gene: TRBD1
j_gene: TRBJ2-4
abundance: -
CDR3aa: CASSLDITGVAKNIQYF
CDR3nt: TGTGCCAGCAGCTTAGATATAACAGGGGTCGCCAAAAACATTCAGTACTTC

v_gene: TRBV2
d_gene: TRBD2
j_gene: TRBJ2-1
abundance: -
CDR3aa: CASSEVGSGRSYNEQFF
CDR3nt: TGTGCCAGCAGTGAAGTAGGTAGCGGGCGCTCCTACAATGAGCAGTTCTTC

v_gene: TRBV30
d_gene: TRBD2
j_gene: TRBJ2-7
abundance: -
CDR3aa: CAWAHGASGLSSYEQYF
CDR3nt: TGTGCCTGGGCCCACGGGGCTAGCGGGTTGAGCTCCTACGAGCAGTACTTC

v_gene: TRBV19
d_gene: TRBD2
j_gene: TRBJ2-7
abundance: -
CDR3aa: CASSMYLAGGPASSYEQYF
CDR3nt: TGTGCCAGTAGTATGTACCTAGCGGGAGGGCCAGCCAGCTCCTACGAGCAGTACTTC

v_gene: TRBV4-2
d_gene: -
j_gene: TRBJ2-3
abundance: -
CDR3aa: CASSSPQGRTQFSTDTQYF
CDR3nt: TGTGCCAGCAGCTCCCCACAGGGCCGTACCCAGTTTAGCACAGATACGCAGTATTTT

v_gene: TRBV7-9
d_gene: TRBD1
j_gene: TRBJ2-1
abundance: few
CDR3aa: CASSLDRAHNEQFF
CDR3nt: TGTGCCAGCAGCCTGGACAGGGCGCACAATGAGCAGTTCTTC

v_gene: TRBV19
d_gene: TRBD1
j_gene: TRBJ1-2
abundance: once
CDR3aa: CASSPTGGYGYTF
CDR3nt: TGTGCCAGTAGTCCGACAGGGGGGTATGGCTACACCTTC

v_gene: TRBV25-1
d_gene: -
j_gene: TRBJ2-3
abundance: -
CDR3aa: CASSAGRETQYF
CDR3nt: TGTGCCAGCAGTGCAGGCAGGGAAACGCAGTATTTT

v_gene: TRBV15
d_gene: -
j_gene: TRBJ2-7
abundance: -
CDR3aa: CATSSPNSDEQYF
CDR3nt: TGTGCCACCAGCAGCCCCAACTCGGACGAGCAGTACTTC

v_gene: TRBV4-3
d_gene: TRBD2
j_gene: TRBJ2-6
abundance: few
CDR3aa: CASSQGTSGSPGANVLTF
CDR3nt: TGCGCCAGCAGCCAAGGGACTAGCGGGAGTCCTGGGGCCAACGTCCTGACTTTC

v_gene: TRBV28
d_gene: TRBD1
j_gene: TRBJ1-5
abundance: -
CDR3aa: CASSRDRGNQPQHF
CDR3nt: TGTGCCAGCAGTCGGGACAGGGGGAATCAGCCCCAGCATTTT

v_gene: TRBV4-2
d_gene: TRBD2
j_gene: TRBJ2-7
abundance: -
CDR3aa: CASSSLAGVTYEQYF
CDR3nt: TGTGCCAGCAGCTCCCTAGCGGGAGTTACCTACGAGCAGTACTTC

v_gene: TRBV7-7
d_gene: TRBD1
j_gene: TRBJ1-4
abundance: -
CDR3aa: CASSLGQGVFEKLFF
CDR3nt: TGTGCTAGCAGCTTAGGACAGGGGGTATTCGAAAAACTGTTTTTT

v_gene: TRBV9
d_gene: TRBD1
j_gene: TRBJ2-7
abundance: -
CDR3aa: CASSSGTGVNEQYF
CDR3nt: TGTGCCAGCAGCTCAGGGACAGGGGTCAACGAGCAGTACTTC

v_gene: TRBV18
d_gene: -
j_gene: TRBJ2-4
abundance: -
CDR3aa: CASSPGRLAKNIQYF
CDR3nt: TGTGCCAGCTCACCAGGCAGGCTAGCCAAAAACATTCAGTACTTC

v_gene: TRBV6-5
d_gene: -
j_gene: TRBJ1-1
abundance: once
CDR3aa: CASSYRGPTGAFF
CDR3nt: TGTGCCAGCAGTTACAGGGGCCCTACGGGAGCTTTCTTT

v_gene: TRBV4-3
d_gene: -
j_gene: TRBJ1-3
abundance: -
CDR3aa: CASSQEGKTSCGNTIYF
CDR3nt: TGCGCCAGCAGCCAAGAGGGCAAGACTTCGTGCGGGAACACCATATATTTT

v_gene: TRBV12-5
d_gene: -
j_gene: TRBJ2-3
abundance: -
CDR3aa: CASGLNTGEADTQYF
CDR3nt: TGTGCTAGTGGTTTAAATACAGGGGAGGCGGATACGCAGTATTTT

v_gene: TRBV21-1
d_gene: -
j_gene: TRBJ2-7
abundance: -
CDR3aa: CASSKTRVNEQYF
CDR3nt: TGTGCCAGCAGCAAAACGCGGGTAAACGAGCAGTACTTC

v_gene: TRBV4-3
d_gene: TRBD2
j_gene: TRBJ2-5
abundance: -
CDR3aa: CASSQGASGRDLRETQYF
CDR3nt: TGCGCCAGCAGCCAAGGGGCTAGCGGGAGGGACCTCCGAGAGACCCAGTACTTC

v_gene: TRBV4-1
d_gene: -
j_gene: TRBJ1-1
abundance: -
CDR3aa: CASSQLTGEAFF
CDR3nt: TGCGCCAGCAGCCAACTGACGGGAGAAGCTTTCTTT

v_gene: TRBV10-2
d_gene: TRBD2
j_gene: TRBJ2-5
abundance: -
CDR3aa: CASKKTSGNRRGVAQYF
CDR3nt: TGCGCCAGCAAGAAAACTAGCGGTAATAGACGGGGCGTGGCCCAGTACTTC

v_gene: TRBV12-5
d_gene: -
j_gene: TRBJ1-2
abundance: -
CDR3aa: CASRLGGASGYTF
CDR3nt: TGTGCTAGTCGACTGGGAGGGGCTAGCGGCTACACCTTC

v_gene: TRBV5-1
d_gene: TRBD2
j_gene: TRBJ2-1
abundance: few
CDR3aa: CASRDRLAGGSYNEQFF
CDR3nt: TGCGCCAGCAGAGACCGACTAGCGGGAGGGTCCTACAATGAGCAGTTCTTC

v_gene: TRBV9
d_gene: TRBD1
j_gene: TRBJ1-2
abundance: -
CDR3aa: CASSVGDRAHYGYTF
CDR3nt: TGTGCCAGCAGCGTTGGGGACAGGGCCCACTATGGCTACACCTTC

v_gene: TRBV5-6
d_gene: TRBD2
j_gene: TRBJ2-5
abundance: -
CDR3aa: CASSLAGTTQETQYF
CDR3nt: TGTGCCAGCAGCCTCGCCGGGACTACCCAAGAGACCCAGTACTTC

v_gene: TRBV28
d_gene: TRBD1
j_gene: TRBJ2-1
abundance: -
CDR3aa: CASSFRSRDRDSEQFF
CDR3nt: TGTGCCAGCAGTTTCAGGTCTAGGGACAGGGACAGTGAGCAGTTCTTC

v_gene: TRBV18
d_gene: -
j_gene: TRBJ1-2
abundance: -
CDR3aa: CASSPNYGYTF
CDR3nt: TGTGCCAGCTCTCCGAACTATGGCTACACCTTC

v_gene: TRBV29-1
d_gene: -
j_gene: TRBJ2-7
abundance: -
CDR3aa: CSVEDNDSYEQYF
CDR3nt: TGCAGCGTTGAAGACAACGACAGCTACGAGCAGTACTTC

v_gene: TRBV19
d_gene: TRBD2
j_gene: TRBJ2-7
abundance: -
CDR3aa: CASSTKPVGLAGTYEQYF
CDR3nt: TGTGCCAGTAGTACTAAACCTGTGGGACTAGCGGGGACCTACGAGCAGTACTTC

v_gene: TRBV10-3
d_gene: TRBD1
j_gene: TRBJ2-3
abundance: -
CDR3aa: CAISYRGLGDTQYF
CDR3nt: TGTGCCATCAGCTACAGGGGGCTAGGAGATACGCAGTATTTT

v_gene: TRBV9
d_gene: TRBD2
j_gene: TRBJ2-7
abundance: -
CDR3aa: CASSASGSGLDEQYF
CDR3nt: TGTGCCAGCAGCGCTAGCGGGAGCGGGCTGGACGAGCAGTACTTC

v_gene: TRBV5-8
d_gene: TRBD2
j_gene: TRBJ2-7
abundance: -
CDR3aa: CASSLRLGTSGRAYEQYF
CDR3nt: TGTGCCAGCAGCCTCCGACTAGGGACTAGCGGGAGGGCCTACGAGCAGTACTTC

v_gene: TRBV28
d_gene: TRBD2
j_gene: TRBJ2-7
abundance: -
CDR3aa: CASSASPLAGYEQYF
CDR3nt: TGTGCCAGCAGTGCTAGCCCACTAGCGGGCTACGAGCAGTACTTC

v_gene: TRBV29-1
d_gene: TRBD1
j_gene: TRBJ2-7
abundance: -
CDR3aa: CSVGGWDSDSLSSYEQYF
CDR3nt: TGCAGCGTTGGGGGATGGGACAGCGACTCCCTGAGCTCCTACGAGCAGTACTTC

v_gene: TRBV27
d_gene: TRBD2
j_gene: TRBJ2-3
abundance: -
CDR3aa: CASSLSPSGRTDTQYF
CDR3nt: TGTGCCAGCAGTTTATCACCTAGCGGGCGCACAGATACGCAGTATTTT

v_gene: TRBV2
d_gene: -
j_gene: TRBJ2-7
abundance: -
CDR3aa: CASSEARWGSFNYEQYF
CDR3nt: TGTGCCAGCAGTGAGGCTCGGTGGGGCTCCTTCAACTACGAGCAGTACTTC

v_gene: TRBV5-1
d_gene: -
j_gene: TRBJ1-3
abundance: few
CDR3aa: CASRYDRNTIYF
CDR3nt: TGCGCCAGCAGATACGACAGAAACACCATATATTTT

v_gene: TRBV4-2
d_gene: -
j_gene: TRBJ1-4
abundance: -
CDR3aa: CASSQPTWEGAATNEKLFF
CDR3nt: TGTGCCAGCAGCCAACCAACCTGGGAAGGGGCTGCAACTAATGAAAAACTGTTTTTT

v_gene: TRBV19
d_gene: TRBD1
j_gene: TRBJ1-2
abundance: -
CDR3aa: CASSITGGRGYTF
CDR3nt: TGTGCCAGTAGTATCACAGGGGGGAGAGGCTACACCTTC

v_gene: TRBV5-4
d_gene: -
j_gene: TRBJ1-2
abundance: few
CDR3aa: CASSLAGQDTNYGYTF
CDR3nt: TGTGCCAGCAGCTTGGCGGGTCAGGACACTAACTATGGCTACACCTTC

v_gene: TRBV30
d_gene: TRBD2
j_gene: TRBJ2-1
abundance: -
CDR3aa: CAWSVTSGSSEQFF
CDR3nt: TGTGCCTGGAGTGTGACTAGCGGGAGCTCTGAGCAGTTCTTC

v_gene: TRBV11-1
d_gene: -
j_gene: TRBJ2-7
abundance: -
CDR3aa: CASSLSGSFRYEQYF
CDR3nt: TGTGCCAGCAGCTTAAGCGGCTCCTTCCGCTACGAGCAGTACTTC

v_gene: TRBV25-1
d_gene: -
j_gene: TRBJ2-7
abundance: -
CDR3aa: CASRSGPGAVHEQYF
CDR3nt: TGTGCCAGCAGAAGTGGGCCGGGAGCAGTTCACGAGCAGTACTTC